This paragraph covers one T cell receptor (beta chain) sequence. These data belong to a study of blood T cell repertoires in COVID-19. Overall study context: Samples came from the United States, Italy and Spain, spanning acute and convalescent COVID-19. T cells, B-cell-depleted T cells, or PBMCs supplied cDNA or gDNA.

In the authors' methods: Amplification of reference gene primers provided the estimated nucleated cell counts. Assay: immunoSEQ multiplex PCR; the TCRdb copy retains only in-frame clones and omits some. V, J and clone size are those of that table, while D and trimming were read from the DNA. In the table there are 55,000 to 75,000 clones, 81% of which are singletons. The sequencing sample was made of peripheral blood. The sequence was collected from a human donor in a cohort sampled during active COVID-19.

The CDR3 bases are TGTGCCAGCAGCTTGGCGGCAGGAGGAGAAAAACTGTTTTTT. Protein product: CASSLAAGGEKLFF. This sequence joins TRBV7-8 and TRBJ1-4; no clear D. CDR3 length: 14 amino acids. Germline V gene data show CDR1 as SGHVS and CDR2 as FQNEAQ. V shed 3 bases and J shed 8 bases, with 13 bases lying between them.